The 4 T cell receptor beta chains below all came from one sample that was sequenced in a study of OX40 agonist ivuxolimab in advanced cancers. Data came from immunoSEQ multiplex PCR; TCRdb stores just in-frame clones and leaves some out. The sample holds 84,000 or so clones, approximately 84% seen once. The sample here was CD4+ or CD8+ T cells sorted from blood, taken in a trial of the OX40 agonist ivuxolimab. The receptors originated from an adult with an advanced solid tumor such as melanoma, head and neck, liver or kidney cancer.

This chain joins TRBV7-9 and TRBJ2-7; D may correspond to TRBD1 or TRBD2 (5 bases each). V was clipped by 4 bases and J by 4 bases, with 8 bases between them. Looked up from germline, CDR1 is SEHNR and CDR2 is FQNEAQ (reference sequence). The CDR3 contains 12 residues. The CDR3 sequence is CASSSREYEQYF. DNA for the CDR3: TGTGCCAGCAGCTCCAGGGAGTACGAGCAGTACTTC.

The chain has TRBV5-5 and TRBJ1-4; D may be TRBD1 (5 bases). V gave up 4 bases and J gave up 8 bases, with 15 bases separating them. Germline V gene lookup returns CDR1 SGHKS and CDR2 YYEKEE (reference sequence). The CDR3 spans 14 residues. CDR3 amino acids: CASSAGAGKEKLFF. The CDR3 coding sequence is TGTGCCAGCAGCGCGGGAGCAGGGAAGGAAAAACTGTTTTTT.

This chain uses TRBV5-4 with TRBJ2-1; 9 bases line up with TRBD1. Trimming removed 5 bases from V and 1 base from J; junction bases left unmatched: 4. Per germline, CDR1 SGHNT and CDR2 YYREEE (reference sequence). This CDR3 contains 15 residues. The CDR3 reads CASSFGQGSYNEQFF. CDR3 nucleotide sequence: TGTGCCAGCAGTTTCGGACAGGGGTCCTACAATGAGCAGTTCTTC.

V and J are TRBV7-9 and TRBJ1-4, with a possible D match to TRBD1 (5 bases). V gave up 4 bases and J gave up 8 bases, with 20 bases separating them. CDR3 length: 16 amino acids. CDR1 SEHNR and CDR2 FQNEAQ come from the germline V gene (reference sequence). CDR3 sequence: CASSSGALNLGEKLFF. In DNA form, the CDR3 reads TGTGCCAGCAGCTCCGGGGCCCTTAACCTAGGGGAAAAACTGTTTTTT.